A single sample gave rise to the 32 T cell receptor beta chains below, sequenced in a study of blood T cell repertoires in COVID-19. Repertoires were generated with immunoSEQ multiplex PCR, while TCRdb's copy carries only in-frame clones and drops some. The sample yields hundreds of thousands of clones, around nine tenths seen once. The sequencing input was peripheral blood. The source of these receptors is a woman in her thirties or forties who had recovered from COVID-19.

The gene calls are TRBV5-1 and TRBJ1-4; 9 bases match TRBD1. The CDR3 is 13 amino acids. Per the germline V gene, CDR1 is SGHRS and CDR2 is YFSETQ. After removal of 5 bases from V and 8 bases from J, the junction contained 4 bases not matched to a gene. CDR3 in amino acids: CASRRQGDEKLFF. DNA of the CDR3: TGCGCCAGCAGACGACAGGGGGACGAAAAACTGTTTTTT.

The chain couples TRBV6-4 to TRBJ1-1, with D unresolved. The CDR3 totals 14 residues. Germline CDR1 and CDR2: MRHNA and SNTAGT. The V gene lost 4 bases and the J gene lost 0 bases, with 9 bases spanning the gap. CDR3 DNA: TGTGCCAGCAGTGCACAACACCTGAACACTGAAGCTTTCTTT. Protein product: CASSAQHLNTEAFF.

The V gene is TRBV5-1, the J gene TRBJ1-2; no reliable D call. Trimming left V 2 bases short and J 4 bases short, with 12 bases between. Germline CDR1 reads SGHRS; CDR2 reads YFSETQ. The CDR3 is 14 amino acids. The CDR3 coding sequence is TGCGCCAGCAGCTTCGCCGGTGAGGGCTATGGCTACACCTTC. Its translation is CASSFAGEGYGYTF.

V usage is TRBV29-1 and J usage is TRBJ1-2, with D possibly TRBD1 on 5 matching bases. The CDR3 extends over 14 amino acids. Looked up from germline, CDR1 is SQVTM and CDR2 is ANQGSEA. With 4 bases removed from V and 7 bases from J, the gap between germline ends came to 19 bases. As DNA, the CDR3 is TGCAGCGTTGGCGGGGACCCCCGGCCGCGTGGCTACACCTTC. It yields the protein CSVGGDPRPRGYTF.

The chain couples TRBV7-2 to TRBJ1-6, with TRBD1 identical over 7 bases. Germline CDR1 SGHTA, CDR2 FQGNSA. The J segment lost 6 bases and the V segment lost 1 base, leaving 3 bases of the junction unmatched. The CDR3 loop spans 15 amino acids. CDR3 sequence: CASSLVAGGNSPLHF. The CDR3 DNA is TGTGCCAGCAGCTTAGTGGCAGGGGGTAATTCACCCCTCCACTTT.

There are a few counts of this clone. V is TRBV5-4 and J is TRBJ1-5; tentatively, D is TRBD1 (5 bases). Germline V gene data show CDR1 as SGHNT and CDR2 as YYREEE (reference sequence). There are 15 residues in the CDR3. With 3 bases removed from V and 5 bases from J, the gap between germline ends came to 15 bases. CDR3 DNA: TGTGCCAGCAGCTCCGTCCCGTGGGGGGATCAGCCCCAGCATTTT. Protein product: CASSSVPWGDQPQHF.

With respect to this clone: The same CDR3 arises from other DNA sequences in this sample as well. The gene calls are TRBV19 and TRBJ2-3, with 8 bases aligning to TRBD2. The CDR3 sequence is 15 residues long. Germline values: CDR1 LNHDA, CDR2 SQIVND (reference sequence). V trimming: 6 bases; J trimming: 0 bases; junction bases outside the gene matches: 5. The CDR3 nucleotides are TGTGCCAGTAGCCTACTAGCGGCCAGCACAGATACGCAGTATTTT. It specifies CASSLLAASTDTQYF.

This clone has just a few counts. The J gene is TRBJ1-2, the V gene TRBV7-6, with D tentatively TRBD1 (5 bases). This CDR3 contains 17 residues. From germline, CDR1 is SGHVS and CDR2 FNYEAQ. Trimming took off 1 base at V and 4 bases at J, with 19 bases between the two ends. Written as DNA, the CDR3 is TGTGCCAGCAGCTTAGTGGGGAATTCTCCCGGGGGCTATGGCTACACCTTC. Protein product: CASSLVGNSPGGYGYTF.

The chain carries TRBV10-3 and TRBJ1-1; TRBD1 matches 7 bases. Trimming took 2 bases from V and 4 from J; bases not matched to a gene: 10. Germline-derived CDR1 and CDR2 are ENHRY and SYGVKD. This CDR3 has 16 amino acids. The CDR3 reads CAISEPYRGRGTEAFF. The CDR3 coding sequence is TGTGCCATCAGTGAGCCTTACAGGGGTCGGGGCACTGAAGCTTTCTTT.

The J gene is TRBJ2-2, the V gene TRBV11-3, with 9 positions matching TRBD1. The CDR3 extends over 14 amino acids. Germline-derived CDR1 and CDR2 are SGHNT and YENEEA. Losses at the gene ends were 5 bases for V and 5 bases for J; bases not matched to a gene: 3. In DNA, the CDR3 is TGTGCCAGCAGCGCCGGGACAGGGACCGGGGAGCTGTTTTTT. It codes for CASSAGTGTGELFF. Variable domain in full (rest from reference TRBV11-3 and TRBJ2-2): EAGVVQSPRYKIIEKKQPVAFWCNPISGHNTLYWYLQNLGQGPELLIRYENEEAVDDSQLPKDRFSAERLKGVDSTLKIQPAELGDSAVYLCASSAGTGTGELFFGEGSRLTVL.

The sample holds one count of this clone. The chain is built from TRBV6-5 and TRBJ2-2; no reliable D call. Germline V gene data show CDR1 as MNHEY and CDR2 as SVGAGI. The ends were cut back, 4 bases at V and 4 bases at J, with 10 bases in the middle. The CDR3 totals 14 residues. In DNA form, the CDR3 reads TGTGCCAGCAGTTGGTTTAGTGGCACCGGGGAGCTGTTTTTT. Protein: CASSWFSGTGELFF.

The CDR3 sequence is CASSLVWEGEDEQFF. For the CDR3, the DNA is TGTGCCAGCAGCTTGGTGTGGGAGGGCGAGGATGAGCAGTTCTTC. This chain links TRBV5-8 with TRBJ2-1; 7 positions match TRBD2. CDR1 SGHTS and CDR2 YDEGEE come from the germline V gene. Trimming cost V 0 bases and J 8 bases; bases outside gene matches: 8. The CDR3 sequence is 15 residues long.

This clone has just one count. The chain has TRBV19 and TRBJ2-1; 9 nucleotides agree with TRBD2. CDR1 is LNHDA, CDR2 SQIVND, per germline (reference sequence). V dropped 3 bases and J dropped 12; count of bases not matched to a gene: 9. The CDR3 contains 14 residues. CDR3 sequence reads: CASSIPPSSGTQFF. CDR3 in DNA: TGTGCCAGTAGTATCCCCCCATCTAGCGGGACGCAGTTCTTC.

The chain combines TRBV19 with TRBJ2-2; 7 nucleotides match TRBD1. Germline-derived CDR1 and CDR2 are LNHDA and SQIVND (reference sequence). V was clipped by 4 bases and J by 3 bases; unmatched bases: 2. The CDR3 spans 14 residues. CDR3 DNA: TGTGCCAGTAGTAGGACAGGCTACACCGGGGAGCTGTTTTTT. It yields the protein CASSRTGYTGELFF.

The rearrangement links TRBV6-6 to TRBJ2-1, with D possibly matching TRBD2 (6 bases). Deletions cut 6 bases from V and 8 bases from J, with 23 bases between. Germline CDR1 and CDR2: MNHNY and SVGAGI (reference sequence). CDR3 length equals 16 residues. The CDR3 DNA follows: TGTGCCAGCAGCTCCCCCCGGGAGCGGATATCGGATGAGCAGTTCTTC. It specifies CASSSPRERISDEQFF.

J is TRBJ2-2 and V is TRBV11-3; D is undetermined. CDR3 length: 13 amino acids. Germline CDR1 SGHNT, CDR2 YENEEA. Trimming took 0 bases from V and 6 from J, leaving 5 bases between them. For the CDR3, the DNA is TGTGCCAGCAGCTTAGATAGCCCCGGGGAGCTGTTTTTT. This encodes CASSLDSPGELFF.

V and J are TRBV4-2 and TRBJ2-1, with 7 bases matching TRBD2. The CDR3 sequence is 17 residues long. Germline CDR1 LGHNA, CDR2 YNFKEQ. Unmatched junction bases numbered 13, after V lost 3 bases and J lost 5 bases. This chain's CDR3 is CASSHRDAGDGHNEQFF. The CDR3 nucleotides are TGTGCCAGCAGCCACCGGGACGCGGGGGATGGGCACAATGAGCAGTTCTTC.

The chain links TRBV5-1 to TRBJ1-4, with TRBD1 identical over 10 bases. The CDR3 spans 18 residues. The V gene end was trimmed by 4 bases and the J gene end by 7 bases; junction bases not matched to a gene: 16. Looked up from germline, CDR1 is SGHRS and CDR2 is YFSETQ. The CDR3 region has the DNA TGCGCCAGCAGCACCCGACAGGGGGCAGGGGTTAATAGTGAAAAACTGTTTTTT. Amino acid sequence: CASSTRQGAGVNSEKLFF.

V is TRBV19 and J is TRBJ2-1; 8 nucleotides agree with TRBD2. The junction had 11 bases not matched to a gene; V was cut back by 7 bases and J by 6 bases. The CDR3 covers 15 residues. Germline-derived CDR1 and CDR2 are LNHDA and SQIVND (reference sequence). Here the CDR3 reads CASTSRGGVGNEQFF. The CDR3 region has the DNA TGTGCCAGTACCTCCCGGGGGGGAGTGGGCAATGAGCAGTTCTTC.

J is TRBJ2-1 and V is TRBV7-2; 13 bases agree with TRBD2. V was pared by 5 bases and J by 3 bases, with 4 bases of the junction left unmatched. CDR3 length equals 16 residues. CDR1 is SGHTA, CDR2 FQGNSA, per germline. The CDR3: CASSRTSGSLYNEQFF. CDR3 sequence (DNA): TGTGCCAGCAGCCGGACTAGCGGGAGTCTCTACAATGAGCAGTTCTTC.

The V gene is TRBV9, the J gene TRBJ2-5; 11 positions match TRBD2. V trimming: 2 bases; J trimming: 2 bases; junction bases outside the gene matches: 2. The CDR3 consists of 15 residues. CDR1 and CDR2 from the germline V gene are SGDLS and YYNGEE. CDR3 coding DNA: TGTGCCAGCAGCGTTAGCGGGAGGGCTCAAGAGACCCAGTACTTC. Translation gives CASSVSGRAQETQYF.

The V call is TRBV7-2, the J call TRBJ2-5, with D maybe TRBD2 (5 bases). V was trimmed by 5 bases and J by 3 bases, leaving 19 bases between them. Germline loops: CDR1 SGHTA, CDR2 FQGNSA. The CDR3 spans 16 residues. CDR3 residues: CASSPQAGLGEETQYF. The CDR3 bases are TGTGCCAGCAGCCCCCAGGCGGGCCTCGGGGAAGAGACCCAGTACTTC. The entire variable domain, with the rest obtained from reference TRBV7-2 and TRBJ2-5, is as follows: GAGVSQSPSNKVTEKGKDVELRCDPISGHTALYWYRQSLGQGLEFLIYFQGNSAPDKSGLPSDRFSAERTGGSVSTLTIQRTQQEDSAVYLCASSPQAGLGEETQYFGPGTRLLVL.

The genes are TRBV5-6 and TRBJ1-2; D is ambiguous. Germline assignment: CDR1 SGHDT and CDR2 YYEEEE. The CDR3 consists of 14 residues. V shed 9 bases and J shed 4 bases, with 19 bases lying between them. Written as DNA, the CDR3 is TGTGCCACCGGGTGGAGGGCCAGCTCCTATGGCTACACCTTC. It encodes CATGWRASSYGYTF.

The rearrangement uses TRBV27 and TRBJ1-2, with 12 positions matching TRBD1. Germline loops: CDR1 MNHEY, CDR2 SMNVEV (reference sequence). The V gene end was trimmed by 6 bases and the J gene end by 7 bases; junction bases not matched to a gene: 6. CDR3 size: 14 residues. DNA for the CDR3: TGTGCCAGCAGGGGGGGGACAGGGGGCTTTGGCTACACCTTC. This encodes CASRGGTGGFGYTF.

The rearrangement joins TRBV6-5 to TRBJ1-5; 7 positions match TRBD1. Germline loops: CDR1 MNHEY, CDR2 SVGAGI. The CDR3 is 16 residues long. Trimming at V came to 0 bases and at J to 4 bases, leaving 6 bases not matched to a gene. Written as DNA, the CDR3 is TGTGCCAGCAGTTACTCGAGGGCAGGGGGAAATCAGCCCCAGCATTTT. Translation: CASSYSRAGGNQPQHF.

V is TRBV10-3 and J is TRBJ2-2; D unclear. The V gene lost 0 bases and the J gene lost 0 bases, with 2 bases spanning the gap. Germline CDR1 ENHRY, CDR2 SYGVKD. The CDR3 has 14 amino acids. CDR3 protein: CAISESANTGELFF. CDR3 DNA: TGTGCCATCAGTGAGTCCGCGAACACCGGGGAGCTGTTTTTT.

The rearrangement joins TRBV5-1 to TRBJ2-1; TRBD2 might be the D (6 bases). The germline V gene has CDR1 SGHRS and CDR2 YFSETQ. The CDR3 totals 12 residues. Trimming cost V 7 bases and J 8 bases, with 13 bases left between them. In nucleotides, the CDR3 is TGCGCCAGCGCCGGCCGCGGGGATGAGCAGTTCTTC. As protein: CASAGRGDEQFF.

The chain joins TRBV5-4 to TRBJ2-5; tentatively, D is TRBD2 (6 bases). Germline values: CDR1 SGHNT, CDR2 YYREEE (reference sequence). The V end was cut by 2 bases, the J end by 9 bases, with 20 bases between. The CDR3 is 15 amino acids. As DNA, the CDR3 is TGTGCCAGCAGCTTCCGAACCGTAGGGACGGGGGCCCAGTACTTC. It codes for CASSFRTVGTGAQYF.

V gene TRBV11-3 combines with J gene TRBJ2-3, with a tentative D call TRBD1 (5 bases). The germline CDR1 and CDR2 sequences are SGHNT and YENEEA. V dropped 1 base and J dropped 4 bases, with 9 bases sitting between them. This CDR3 has 14 amino acids. CDR3 sequence: CASSLVARADTQYF. Here the CDR3 DNA reads TGTGCCAGCAGCTTAGTTGCCAGGGCAGATACGCAGTATTTT.

This chain uses TRBV7-9 with TRBJ1-5; perhaps TRBD1 as D (5 bases). From germline, CDR1 is SEHNR and CDR2 FQNEAQ (reference sequence). This CDR3 comprises 13 residues. Between the trimmed V and J ends, which lost 5 bases and 6 bases, there was a span of 11 bases. This CDR3 is CASSRGSGQPQHF. CDR3 sequence (DNA): TGTGCCAGCAGCCGGGGGTCGGGTCAGCCCCAGCATTTT.

This rearrangement joins TRBV3-1 (or the pseudogene TRBV3-2) to TRBJ2-1, with 15 bases fitting TRBD2. Germline loops: CDR1 LGHDT, CDR2 YNNKEL (reference sequence). The CDR3 length is 18 residues. Trimming cost V 2 bases and J 10 bases; bases outside gene matches: 12. CDR3 sequence: CASSQPRTSGRVVEEQFF. As DNA, the CDR3 is TGTGCCAGCAGCCAACCCCGGACTAGCGGGAGGGTAGTTGAGGAGCAGTTCTTC.

As DNA, the CDR3 is TGCGCCAGCAGCCAAGATACGGGGTATCAGCCCCAGCATTTT. Its protein is CASSQDTGYQPQHF. The chain joins TRBV4-3 to TRBJ1-5; the D is unclear. The germline V and J ends were trimmed by 0 bases and 5 bases, with 8 bases remaining between them. Germline V CDR1 and CDR2: LGHNA, YSLEER. The CDR3 is made up of 14 amino acids.